The clone carrying this T cell receptor beta chain was seen ten or more times. This sample was taken from a study of CD8 T cells in ankylosing spondylitis. MiXCR was run by TCRdb on the 5' RACE reads, yielding one entry per CDR3 protein. This table holds about 100,000 distinct CDR3 sequences, about 9% found once. The V and J ends lost 1 base and 4 bases respectively, with 12 bases between them. CDR1 and CDR2 (germline): LGHDT, YNNKEL (reference sequence). This CDR3 has 15 residues. The origin of this receptor is a male donor with ankylosing spondylitis or in good health (not recorded which). Sequencing was performed on blood, either unsorted or a sorted T cell fraction (not recorded which). This chain joins TRBV3-1 and TRBJ2-3, with D tentatively TRBD1 or TRBD2 (6 bases each). CDR3 nucleotides: TGTGCCAGCAGCCAAGTAGCGGCAGGGGCAGATACGCAGTATTTT. It translates to CASSQVAAGADTQYF.